The next 28 T cell receptor beta chains were all read from a single sample in a study of blood T cell repertoires in COVID-19. TCRdb's copy holds only in-frame clones and misses some; the assay was immunoSEQ multiplex PCR. The table records 200,000 to 300,000 clones, about 87% of them present only once. Material: peripheral blood. The receptors shown here come from a woman aged 50 to 60 with acute or convalescent COVID-19.

This sequence joins TRBV6-1 and TRBJ1-2, with TRBD1 identical over 11 bases. The junction had 3 bases not matched to a gene; V was cut back by 2 bases and J by 7 bases. The CDR3 extends over 14 amino acids. In germline, CDR1 is MNHNS, CDR2 SASEGT. DNA of the CDR3: TGTGCCAGCAGTGAACTGGGACAGGGGGGTGGCTACACCTTC. It yields the protein CASSELGQGGGYTF.

This clone was recorded once. The genes are TRBV28 and TRBJ1-2, with 8 bases lining up with TRBD1. This CDR3 spans 14 amino acids. The J segment lost 13 bases and the V segment lost 4 bases, leaving 14 bases of the junction unmatched. Germline assignment: CDR1 MDHEN and CDR2 SYDVKM. The CDR3 loop is CASSSFYTGGEVTF. CDR3 nucleotide sequence: TGTGCCAGCAGTTCCTTTTATACAGGGGGAGAAGTCACCTTC.

Only one count was recorded for this clone. This rearrangement joins TRBV25-1 to TRBJ2-2; D is undetermined. CDR1 MGHDK and CDR2 SYGVNS come from the germline V gene. This CDR3 is 14 amino acids long. V was clipped by 1 base and J by 3 bases, with 6 bases between them. The CDR3: CASSESGYTGELFF. In nucleotides, the CDR3 is TGTGCCAGCAGTGAATCAGGCTACACCGGGGAGCTGTTTTTT.

This chain uses TRBV6-5 with TRBJ1-2; weak D call: TRBD1 (6 bases). Germline-derived CDR1 and CDR2 are MNHEY and SVGAGI. V was cut by 6 bases and J by 4 bases, with 9 bases left in between. The CDR3 has 12 amino acids. CDR3 nucleotides: TGTGCCAGCAGGGGACACTCCTATGGCTACACCTTC. This gives the protein CASRGHSYGYTF.

The chain recombines TRBV18 with TRBJ2-1, with 9 bases matching TRBD2. The CDR3 covers 14 residues. Looked up from germline, CDR1 is KGHSH and CDR2 is LQKENI. After removal of 6 bases from V and 8 bases from J, the junction contained 8 bases not matched to a gene. This CDR3 reads CASSIAGEAYEQFF. For the CDR3, the DNA is TGTGCCAGCTCCATAGCGGGAGAGGCCTATGAGCAGTTCTTC.

To note about this clone: Other DNA sequences from this sample encode an identical CDR3 as well. This rearrangement joins TRBV6-5 to TRBJ1-5; maybe TRBD1 (5 bases). Trimming cost V 0 bases and J 7 bases, with 10 bases left between them. The V gene's germline CDR1 is MNHEY and CDR2 SVGAGI. The CDR3 sequence is 14 residues long. In nucleotides, the CDR3 is TGTGCCAGCAGTTACTCGAATAGGGGACAGCCCCAGCATTTT. This sequence encodes CASSYSNRGQPQHF.

This chain connects TRBV5-4 to TRBJ2-3; 8 bases are shared with TRBD2. CDR1 SGHNT and CDR2 YYREEE come from the germline V gene (reference sequence). CDR3 length: 15 residues. With V trimmed by 3 bases and J by 2 bases, 5 bases remained unmatched. CDR3: CASSSRGGSTDTQYF. In DNA, the CDR3 is TGTGCCAGCAGCTCCCGGGGGGGGTCCACAGATACGCAGTATTTT. Using reference TRBV5-4 and TRBJ2-3 for the parts outside the CDR3, the full variable domain is ETGVTQSPTHLIKTRGQQVTLRCSSQSGHNTVSWYQQALGQGPQFIFQYYREEENGRGNFPPRFSGLQFPNYSSELNVNALELDDSALYLCASSSRGGSTDTQYFGPGTRLTVL.

This clone was seen a single time. The chain carries TRBV19 and TRBJ1-1; D gene ambiguous. Germline-derived CDR1 and CDR2 are LNHDA and SQIVND (reference sequence). This CDR3 is built from 13 residues. V lost 7 bases and J lost 3, with 12 bases in between. In DNA form, the CDR3 reads TGTGCCAGTAAAACAGAGCTATACACTGAAGCTTTCTTT. Translating it yields CASKTELYTEAFF. The full variable domain, with the rest looked up from reference TRBV19 and TRBJ1-1, is DGGITQSPKYLFRKEGQNVTLSCEQNLNHDAMYWYRQDPGQGLRLIYYSQIVNDFQKGDIAEGYSVSREKKESFPLTVTSAQKNPTAFYLCASKTELYTEAFFGQGTRLTVV.

The J gene is TRBJ1-3, the V gene TRBV28; no clear D gene. The CDR3 length is 13 residues. The V end was cut by 11 bases, the J end by 5 bases, with 16 bases between. Germline V gene data show CDR1 as MDHEN and CDR2 as SYDVKM. For the CDR3, the DNA is TGTGCCGTAGTGAGCAGACAAAGAAACACCATATATTTT. Amino acid sequence: CAVVSRQRNTIYF. Variable domain in full (rest from reference TRBV28 and TRBJ1-3): DVKVTQSSRYLVKRTGEKVFLECVQDMDHENMFWYRQDPGLGLRLIYFSYDVKMKEKGDIPEGYSVSREKKERFSLILESASTNQTSMYLCAVVSRQRNTIYFGEGSWLTVV.

V is TRBV7-2 and J is TRBJ1-2, with 9 bases fitting TRBD1. The ends lost 4 bases at V and 7 bases at J; junction bases unmatched: 7. The CDR3 sequence is 14 residues long. CDR1 is SGHTA, CDR2 FQGNSA, per germline. The CDR3 bases are TGTGCCAGCAGCTCTAATTACAGGGGGCCTGGCTACACCTTC. Its translation: CASSSNYRGPGYTF.

This chain links TRBV9 with TRBJ2-7; 9 nucleotides match TRBD1. V shed 0 bases and J 5 bases; nucleotides not matched to a gene: 6. This CDR3 spans 15 amino acids. Germline V gene lookup returns CDR1 SGDLS and CDR2 YYNGEE. The CDR3 DNA reads TGTGCCAGCAGCGTAGGGGACAGGGTTAGCGACGAGCAGTACTTC. Protein: CASSVGDRVSDEQYF.

J is TRBJ2-1 and V is TRBV27, with TRBD2 identical over 9 bases. The CDR3 is made up of 13 amino acids. The trim removed 5 bases at V and 10 bases at J, leaving 6 bases unmatched. The germline V gene encodes CDR1 MNHEY and CDR2 SMNVEV (reference sequence). The CDR3 is CASSLGLAREQFF. DNA for the CDR3: TGTGCCAGCAGTCTCGGACTAGCGAGGGAGCAGTTCTTC.

This clone occurred once. The chain combines TRBV27 with TRBJ1-3, with D tentatively TRBD1 (5 bases). In germline, CDR1 is MNHEY, CDR2 SMNVEV (reference sequence). The CDR3 consists of 15 residues. V lost 2 bases and J lost 4, with 12 bases in between. The CDR3 DNA follows: TGTGCCAGCAGTTTAGGGGCAGGGTCCGGAAACACCATATATTTT. Encoded protein: CASSLGAGSGNTIYF.

This chain uses TRBV28 with TRBJ1-4, with 11 positions matching TRBD1. Germline CDR1 MDHEN, CDR2 SYDVKM. V lost 5 bases, J lost 7 bases, and 9 bases stayed unmatched. The CDR3 is 16 amino acids. CDR3 residues: CASSTFLGTGGEKLFF. For the CDR3, the DNA is TGTGCCAGCAGTACGTTCCTTGGGACAGGGGGTGAAAAACTGTTTTTT.

The CDR3 region is CASSTSQVYNEQFF. The CDR3 region has the DNA TGTGCCAGCAGTACATCACAGGTTTACAATGAGCAGTTCTTC. The gene calls are TRBV28 and TRBJ2-1; a possible D gene is TRBD1 (5 bases). Germline CDR1 reads MDHEN; CDR2 reads SYDVKM. CDR3 size: 14 residues. The V and J ends lost 5 bases and 4 bases respectively, with 12 bases between them.

V and J are TRBV2 and TRBJ1-3; 7 bases line up with TRBD1. The length of the CDR3 is 15 residues. V lost 7 bases to trimming and J lost 4 bases; unmatched junction nucleotides: 10. CDR1 is SNHLY and CDR2 is FYNNEI in the germline V gene. CDR3 protein: CASNLPGGRGNTIYF. CDR3 bases: TGTGCCAGCAATTTACCAGGGGGTCGAGGAAACACCATATATTTT. Full variable domain (outside the CDR3, taken from reference TRBV2 and TRBJ1-3): EPEVTQTPSHQVTQMGQEVILRCVPISNHLYFYWYRQILGQKVEFLVSFYNNEISEKSEIFDDQFSVERPDGSNFTLKIRSTKLEDSAMYFCASNLPGGRGNTIYFGEGSWLTVV.

The V gene is TRBV9, the J gene TRBJ2-1; 9 positions match TRBD2. This CDR3 contains 17 residues. The germline V gene has CDR1 SGDLS and CDR2 YYNGEE. After removal of 5 bases from V and 6 bases from J, the junction contained 15 bases not matched to a gene. In nucleotides, the CDR3 is TGTGCCAGCAGTGACTTCTATAGCGGGAGTTTCGTCAATGAGCAGTTCTTC. This sequence encodes CASSDFYSGSFVNEQFF.

CDR3: CATSDLDTTNDEQFF. For the CDR3, the DNA is TGTGCCACCAGTGATTTGGACACAACGAACGATGAGCAGTTCTTC. J is TRBJ2-1 and V is TRBV24-1, with D hard to call. The CDR3 is 15 residues long. The V end was cut by 0 bases, the J end by 8 bases, with 13 bases between. Germline values: CDR1 KGHDR, CDR2 SFDVKD.

The V call is TRBV6-6, the J call TRBJ2-1; 11 positions agree with TRBD1. CDR1 is MNHNY and CDR2 is SVGAGI in the germline V gene (reference sequence). V was pared by 6 bases and J by 6 bases, with 7 bases of the junction left unmatched. CDR3 size: 15 residues. DNA for the CDR3: TGTGCCAGCAGACCCGGACAGGGGGCTTTCAATGAGCAGTTCTTC. Protein sequence: CASRPGQGAFNEQFF.

The gene calls are TRBV2 and TRBJ2-5; D might be TRBD2 (5 bases). There are 11 residues in the CDR3. Germline V gene sequence: CDR1 SNHLY, CDR2 FYNNEI. Trimming took off 3 bases at V and 10 bases at J, with 9 bases between the two ends. The CDR3 region has the DNA TGTGCCAGCAGTGAGGGAGCCATCCAGTACTTC. Amino acid sequence: CASSEGAIQYF. The full variable domain, in which reference TRBV2 and TRBJ2-5 provide the parts outside the CDR3, is EPEVTQTPSHQVTQMGQEVILRCVPISNHLYFYWYRQILGQKVEFLVSFYNNEISEKSEIFDDQFSVERPDGSNFTLKIRSTKLEDSAMYFCASSEGAIQYFGPGTRLLVL.

The genes are TRBV11-2 and TRBJ2-7; D might be TRBD1 (5 bases). Trimming shortened V by 3 bases and J by 5 bases, and 14 bases separated the two germline ends. This CDR3 has 14 residues. Germline assignment: CDR1 SGHAT and CDR2 FQNNGV. The CDR3 loop is CASSFYRQTNEQYF. The CDR3 region has the DNA TGTGCCAGCAGCTTCTACAGACAGACCAACGAGCAGTACTTC.

The chain combines TRBV20-1 with TRBJ1-2; possible D gene TRBD1, 5 bases. Germline V gene data show CDR1 as DFQATT and CDR2 as SNEGSKA (reference sequence). The CDR3 has 11 amino acids. The CDR3 nucleotides read TGCAGCGGGGGTTCAAACTATGGCTACACCTTC. It codes for CSGGSNYGYTF.

The chain couples TRBV5-1 to TRBJ1-2; the D is unclear. The germline V gene has CDR1 SGHRS and CDR2 YFSETQ. V was pared by 2 bases and J by 6 bases, with 11 bases between. CDR3 size: 13 residues. CDR3 in amino acids: CASSFYGGNGYTF. The DNA for the CDR3 is TGCGCCAGCAGCTTTTACGGAGGGAATGGCTACACCTTC.

The chain has TRBV5-1 and TRBJ1-4, with 11 bases aligning to TRBD1. The CDR3 spans 14 residues. Trimming took 4 bases from V and 8 from J; bases not matched to a gene: 4. CDR1 SGHRS and CDR2 YFSETQ come from the germline V gene. This CDR3 is CASSPGTGGEKLFF. CDR3 sequence (DNA): TGCGCCAGCAGCCCAGGGACAGGGGGGGAAAAACTGTTTTTT. Full variable domain (outside the CDR3, taken from reference TRBV5-1 and TRBJ1-4): KAGVTQTPRYLIKTRGQQVTLSCSPISGHRSVSWYQQTPGQGLQFLFEYFSETQRNKGNFPGRFSGRQFSNSRSEMNVSTLELGDSALYLCASSPGTGGEKLFFGSGTQLSVL.

The chain carries TRBV7-8 and TRBJ2-7; 7 bases map to TRBD1. Germline-derived CDR1 and CDR2 are SGHVS and FQNEAQ. Losses at the gene ends were 5 bases for V and 0 bases for J; bases not matched to a gene: 7. The length of the CDR3 is 15 residues. The CDR3 spells CASSVTGTASYEQYF. CDR3 bases: TGTGCCAGCAGCGTGACCGGGACAGCCTCCTACGAGCAGTACTTC.

This clone occurred once. The V call is TRBV7-3, the J call TRBJ2-1, with TRBD2 identical over 9 bases. V lost 1 base to trimming and J lost 8 bases; unmatched junction nucleotides: 6. CDR3 size: 15 residues. CDR1 SGHTA and CDR2 FQGTGA come from the germline V gene. CDR3 in amino acids: CASSLIVAGVDEQFF. DNA for the CDR3: TGTGCCAGCAGCTTAATTGTAGCGGGAGTAGATGAGCAGTTCTTC.

This sequence joins TRBV7-2 and TRBJ2-3; 10 nucleotides match TRBD1. Germline CDR1 is SGHTA and CDR2 is FQGNSA. There are 15 residues in the CDR3. The V and J ends lost 3 bases and 6 bases, in that order; junction bases with no gene match: 6. The CDR3 protein is CASSLTGGAFDTQYF. CDR3 bases: TGTGCCAGCAGCTTGACAGGGGGCGCGTTTGATACGCAGTATTTT.

This clone was recorded only once. The CDR3 protein is CASSPRTGGDYEQYF. The CDR3 bases are TGTGCCAGCAGCCCGAGGACAGGGGGCGACTACGAGCAGTACTTC. This chain uses TRBV7-9 with TRBJ2-7; 11 positions match TRBD1. The CDR3 has 15 residues. J lost 3 bases, V lost 5 bases, and 6 bases had no gene match. In germline, CDR1 is SEHNR, CDR2 FQNEAQ (reference sequence).